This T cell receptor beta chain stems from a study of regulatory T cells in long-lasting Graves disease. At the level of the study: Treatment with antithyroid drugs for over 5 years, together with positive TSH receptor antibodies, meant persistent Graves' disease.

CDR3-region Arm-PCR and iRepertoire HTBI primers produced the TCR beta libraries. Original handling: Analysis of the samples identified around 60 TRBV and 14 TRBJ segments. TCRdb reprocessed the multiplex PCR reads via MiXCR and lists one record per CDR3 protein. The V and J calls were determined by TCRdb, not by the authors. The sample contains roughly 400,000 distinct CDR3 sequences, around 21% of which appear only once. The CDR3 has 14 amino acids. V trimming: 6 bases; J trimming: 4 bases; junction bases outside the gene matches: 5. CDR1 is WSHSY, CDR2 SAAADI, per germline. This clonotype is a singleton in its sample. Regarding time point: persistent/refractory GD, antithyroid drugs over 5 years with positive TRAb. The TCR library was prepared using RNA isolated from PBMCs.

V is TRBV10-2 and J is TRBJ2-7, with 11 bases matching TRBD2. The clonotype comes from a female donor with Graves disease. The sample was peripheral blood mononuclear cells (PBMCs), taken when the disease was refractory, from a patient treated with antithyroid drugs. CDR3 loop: CASRGSGRGYEQYF. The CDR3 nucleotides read TGCGCCAGCAGAGGTAGCGGGAGGGGGTACGAGCAGTACTTC.